This T cell receptor beta chain was obtained from a study of CD8 T cells in ankylosing spondylitis. General observations from the study: Clones tied to disease were said to be significantly enriched in matched ankylosing spondylitis synovial fluid. Blood of patients with ankylosing spondylitis appeared to be characterized by a TCR beta motif of about 8 highly homologous variants. CD8+ disease-linked clones were present at relatively low frequencies in blood. There were earlier reports of some motif variants in reactive arthritis synovial fluid and blood.

Quantitative 5'-RACE with molecular barcodes was used to make the TCR beta libraries. Each CDR3 protein is one row after TCRdb ran MiXCR on the 5' RACE reads. The table lists 450,000 to 550,000 distinct CDR3 sequences, roughly 5.2% of them singletons. CDR1 and CDR2 from the germline V gene are MNHEY and SVGEGT. The CDR3 loop spans 17 amino acids. The V gene lost 3 bases and the J gene lost 0 bases, with 14 bases spanning the gap. At least ten counts were recorded for this clonotype. The antigen is undetermined. The sequenced sample was blood, either unsorted or a sorted T cell fraction (not recorded which). The genes are TRBV6-2 or TRBV6-3 and TRBJ2-2; D may be TRBD2 (6 bases). This clonotype originated in a male donor with ankylosing spondylitis. CDR3 sequence: CASSYYRGESNTGELFF. The CDR3 nucleotides read TGTGCCAGCAGTTATTACCGCGGGGAGTCGAACACCGGGGAGCTGTTTTTT.